Following are 14 T cell receptor beta chains from one sample sequenced in a study of T cell changes during pregnancy in multiple sclerosis. Here immunoSEQ multiplex PCR was the method, and the copy in TCRdb shows in-frame clones only, minus some. The sample includes 84,000 or so clones, over 90% of them seen just once. The sequences come from peripheral blood, collected in the third trimester of pregnancy. The receptors originated from a female donor with multiple sclerosis, enrolled in a pregnancy study.

The chain links TRBV19 to TRBJ2-3, with D unclear. CDR1 is LNHDA and CDR2 is SQIVND in the germline V gene (reference sequence). This CDR3 has 15 amino acids. Trimming pared 5 bases from V and 4 bases from J, leaving 16 bases between. CDR3 protein: CASSPSDNAADTQYF. The CDR3 DNA reads as TGTGCCAGTAGTCCCTCAGACAACGCCGCAGATACGCAGTATTTT.

The J gene is TRBJ2-7, the V gene TRBV4-3; a possible D gene is TRBD2 (6 bases). Germline CDR1 reads LGHNA; CDR2 reads YSLEER. CDR3 size: 14 residues. Trimming removed 3 bases from V and 2 bases from J, with 11 bases in between. CDR3 protein: CASSQGTATYEQYF. CDR3 nucleotides: TGCGCCAGCAGCCAGGGGACTGCAACCTACGAGCAGTACTTC.

The J gene is TRBJ1-1, the V gene TRBV7-2; maybe TRBD1 (6 bases). The V gene lost 3 bases and the J gene lost 6 bases, with 11 bases spanning the gap. Germline V gene lookup returns CDR1 SGHTA and CDR2 FQGNSA. This CDR3 spans 13 amino acids. DNA of the CDR3: TGTGCCAGCAGCTTGTTTGGACAGTCTGAAGCTTTCTTT. This sequence encodes CASSLFGQSEAFF.

This chain connects TRBV5-6 to TRBJ1-6, with D tentatively TRBD1 (5 bases). CDR1 is SGHDT and CDR2 is YYEEEE in the germline V gene. This CDR3 spans 15 amino acids. Between the trimmed V and J ends, which lost 4 bases and 5 bases, there was a span of 13 bases. The CDR3 bases are TGTGCCAGCAGCCCCCGGGGGACGAATAATTCACCCCTCCACTTT. Translated: CASSPRGTNNSPLHF.

This sequence joins TRBV7-9 and TRBJ1-4; no definite D call. V was trimmed by 5 bases and J by 5 bases, leaving 18 bases between them. The CDR3 runs 16 residues. Germline loops: CDR1 SEHNR, CDR2 FQNEAQ (reference sequence). CDR3 in amino acids: CASSKSEGSLNEKLFF. The CDR3, as DNA: TGTGCCAGCAGCAAATCGGAGGGCAGCTTAAATGAAAAACTGTTTTTT.

The chain couples TRBV14 to TRBJ2-7; 8 bases match TRBD2. The length of the CDR3 is 15 residues. J gave up 2 bases and V 1 base, and 4 bases lay outside the gene matches. Germline CDR1 and CDR2: SGHDN and FVKESK. For the CDR3, the DNA is TGTGCCAGCAGCCAAGGGAGACTAGCGCCCTACGAGCAGTACTTC. This codes for CASSQGRLAPYEQYF.

This clone appeared a single time. The V gene is TRBV13, the J gene TRBJ1-5; 7 bases are shared with TRBD1. With 4 bases clipped from V and 5 bases from J, the junction kept 8 bases outside the gene matches. The germline CDR1 and CDR2 sequences are PRHDT and FYEKMQ (reference sequence). This CDR3 is 15 amino acids long. The CDR3 spells CASSSRGQKYQPQHF. CDR3 nucleotides: TGTGCCAGCAGCTCCCGGGGACAGAAATATCAGCCCCAGCATTTT.

This clone was seen more than once but under ten times. The V and J genes are TRBV4-1 and TRBJ2-5; no clear D. V was cut by 5 bases and J by 0 bases, with 7 bases left in between. This CDR3 region has 13 residues. The germline gives CDR1 MGHRA, CDR2 YSYEKL. This CDR3 reads CASSYENQETQYF. CDR3 sequence (DNA): TGCGCCAGCAGCTATGAGAACCAAGAGACCCAGTACTTC.

This clone was observed once. The chain carries TRBV29-1 and TRBJ2-3; 12 bases align to TRBD2. Looked up from germline, CDR1 is SQVTM and CDR2 is ANQGSEA. This CDR3 is built from 15 residues. V lost 3 bases to trimming and J lost 6 bases; unmatched junction nucleotides: 7. The DNA for the CDR3 is TGCAGCGTTGATGGTCGACTAGCGGGAGTGGATACGCAGTATTTT. Translating gives CSVDGRLAGVDTQYF.

The CDR3 reads CASSLGGSHNEQFF. The CDR3 nucleotides are TGTGCCAGCAGTTTAGGAGGGAGTCACAATGAGCAGTTCTTC. V gene TRBV27 combines with J gene TRBJ2-1; D is perhaps TRBD2 (6 bases). Deletions cut 2 bases from V and 5 bases from J, with 10 bases between. Germline V gives CDR1 MNHEY, CDR2 SMNVEV (reference sequence). The length of the CDR3 is 14 residues.

The rearrangement links TRBV18 to TRBJ2-2; the match to TRBD1 covers 7 bases. Germline V lookup: CDR1 KGHSH, CDR2 LQKENI. V lost 6 bases and J lost 2; bases outside the gene matches: 6. This CDR3 region has 15 residues. For the CDR3, the DNA is TGTGCCAGCTCTCTCCGACAGGGTAACACCGGGGAGCTGTTTTTT. It is translated as CASSLRQGNTGELFF. Variable domain in full (rest from reference TRBV18 and TRBJ2-2): NAGVMQNPRHLVRRRGQEARLRCSPMKGHSHVYWYRQLPEEGLKFMVYLQKENIIDESGMPKERFSAEFPKEGPSILRIQQVVRGDSAAYFCASSLRQGNTGELFFGEGSRLTVL.

V usage is TRBV29-1 and J usage is TRBJ2-7, with 7 bases matching TRBD1. V was clipped by 4 bases and J by 4 bases; unmatched bases: 13. The CDR3 sequence is 15 residues long. Germline values: CDR1 SQVTM, CDR2 ANQGSEA. The CDR3 loop reads CSVVFLGTVTYEQYF. The CDR3 DNA reads as TGCAGCGTTGTCTTTCTCGGGACAGTTACGTACGAGCAGTACTTC.

The chain is built from TRBV7-2 and TRBJ2-1, with D perhaps TRBD2 (5 bases). The germline V gene encodes CDR1 SGHTA and CDR2 FQGNSA. The CDR3 covers 14 residues. Between the trimmed V and J ends, which lost 1 base and 7 bases, there was a span of 11 bases. CDR3 in amino acids: CASSLGGRGNEQFF. The CDR3 DNA follows: TGTGCCAGCAGCTTAGGTGGGAGAGGGAATGAGCAGTTCTTC.

This chain connects TRBV30 to TRBJ2-2; D is undetermined. Per the germline V gene, CDR1 is GTSNPN and CDR2 is SVGIG (reference sequence). V shed 5 bases and J shed 7 bases, with 8 bases lying between them. The CDR3 length is 11 residues. The CDR3 coding sequence is TGTGCCTGGCATATCGGCGGGGAGCTGTTTTTT. The encoded protein is CAWHIGGELFF.